This T cell receptor beta chain was observed in a study of blood T cell repertoires in COVID-19. Overall study: The United States, Italy and Spain supplied acute and convalescent COVID-19 samples. T cells, B-cell-depleted T cells, or PBMCs provided the cDNA or gDNA that served as material.

The CDR3 is made up of 13 amino acids. The germline CDR1 and CDR2 sequences are MNHEY and SMNVEV (reference sequence). The V and J ends lost 4 bases and 3 bases, in that order; junction bases with no gene match: 3. Original data processing: How many nucleated cells were present was estimated from reference gene primer amplification. TCRdb's table, derived via immunoSEQ multiplex PCR, lists solely in-frame clones and lacks some. V and J calls and clone size follow that table, whereas D and trimming were derived from the DNA. The table records 200,000 to 250,000 clones, 65% to 85% of them present only once.

J is TRBJ2-7 and V is TRBV27, with 7 bases lining up with TRBD1. Sample: peripheral blood. The sequence came from a human donor in a cohort sampled during active COVID-19. As DNA, the CDR3 is TGTGCCAGCAGTTCGACAGGGTTCTACGAGCAGTACTTC. Translation: CASSSTGFYEQYF.